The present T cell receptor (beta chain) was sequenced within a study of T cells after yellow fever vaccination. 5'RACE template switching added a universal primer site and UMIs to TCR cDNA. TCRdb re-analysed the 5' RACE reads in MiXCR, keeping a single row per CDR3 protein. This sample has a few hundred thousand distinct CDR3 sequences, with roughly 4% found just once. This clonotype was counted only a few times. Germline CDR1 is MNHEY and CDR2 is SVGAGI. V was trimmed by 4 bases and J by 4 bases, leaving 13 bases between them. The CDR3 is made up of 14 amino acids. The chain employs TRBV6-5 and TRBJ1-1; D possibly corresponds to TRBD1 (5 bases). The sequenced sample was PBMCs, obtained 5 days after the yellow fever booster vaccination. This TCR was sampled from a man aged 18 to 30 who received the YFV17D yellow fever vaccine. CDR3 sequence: CASSFSGTRTEAFF. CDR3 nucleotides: TGTGCCAGCAGTTTTTCCGGGACCCGCACTGAAGCTTTCTTT.